The rows below give T cell receptor beta chains drawn from one sample of a study of T cell repertoires in cytomegalovirus infection. TCRdb independently ran MiXCR on the reads; one entry per CDR3 protein. The sample holds some 700,000 distinct CDR3 sequences; roughly a third are singletons and the top ten take 2.5% to 3%. Material: PBMCs. The source of these receptors is a human donor in good health (CMV status not recorded). Some clones in this sample may be carry-over from other donors' samples. CDR3s leave out the opening cysteine and the closing phenylalanine or tryptophan.

J gene: TRBJ2-7
CDR3 length: 14
V gene: TRBV28
CDR3 protein: ASSLIAGGPSYEQY

J gene: TRBJ2-2
CDR3 length: 12
V gene: TRBV14
CDR3 protein: ASSHDTYTGELF

J gene: TRBJ2-2
CDR3 length: 12
V gene: TRBV18
CDR3 protein: ASSAGTNTGELF

J gene: TRBJ2-2
CDR3 length: 14
V gene: TRBV28
CDR3 protein: ASSLGGTANTGELF

J gene: TRBJ2-5
CDR3 length: 11
V gene: TRBV2
CDR3 protein: ASSPPAGETQY

J gene: TRBJ2-2
CDR3 length: 10
V gene: TRBV7-6
CDR3 protein: ASSLSYGELF

J gene: TRBJ1-1
CDR3 length: 10
V gene: TRBV19
CDR3 protein: ASRDSSTEAF

J gene: TRBJ1-2
CDR3 length: 13
V gene: TRBV12-3/TRBV12-4
CDR3 protein: ASSFLTGGRYGYT

J gene: TRBJ1-5
CDR3 length: 13
V gene: TRBV6-6
CDR3 protein: ASSYWGVGGQPQH

J gene: TRBJ1-5
CDR3 length: 10
V gene: TRBV7-2
CDR3 protein: ASSFFGGPQH

J gene: TRBJ2-1
CDR3 length: 14
V gene: TRBV7-2
CDR3 protein: ASSPRHRSRNNEQF

J gene: TRBJ2-1
CDR3 length: 11
V gene: TRBV2
CDR3 protein: ASSAVQYNEQF

J gene: TRBJ1-2
CDR3 length: 14
V gene: TRBV7-8
CDR3 protein: ASSLGPWTAGDGYT

J gene: TRBJ2-5
CDR3 length: 14
V gene: TRBV11-2
CDR3 protein: ASSSPRLAGTETQY

J gene: TRBJ2-7
CDR3 length: 13
V gene: TRBV28
CDR3 protein: ASSPRTGRSYVQY

J gene: TRBJ2-1
CDR3 length: 13
V gene: TRBV12-3/TRBV12-4
CDR3 protein: ASSLGLAGVDEQF

J gene: TRBJ2-3
CDR3 length: 12
V gene: TRBV7-8
CDR3 protein: ASSSITGLDTQY

J gene: TRBJ2-1
CDR3 length: 15
V gene: TRBV2
CDR3 protein: ASSILAGGPMYDEQF

J gene: TRBJ1-5
CDR3 length: 12
V gene: TRBV25-1
CDR3 protein: ASSEGQGVKPQH

J gene: TRBJ2-7
CDR3 length: 14
V gene: TRBV10-3
CDR3 protein: AIRDKTGTQDYEQY

J gene: TRBJ2-7
CDR3 length: 12
V gene: TRBV27
CDR3 protein: ASTTGGPGYEQY

J gene: TRBJ2-6
CDR3 length: 15
V gene: TRBV6-1
CDR3 protein: ASSPRDKGSGANVLT

J gene: TRBJ2-5
CDR3 length: 15
V gene: TRBV7-8
CDR3 protein: ASSLGGAGGPKETQY

J gene: TRBJ2-7
CDR3 length: 10
V gene: TRBV7-6
CDR3 protein: ASSFPRDEQY

J gene: TRBJ2-3
CDR3 length: 13
V gene: TRBV5-1
CDR3 protein: ASSLRGLYTDTQY

J gene: TRBJ2-2
CDR3 length: 14
V gene: TRBV7-3
CDR3 protein: ASSLGPGRDTGELF

J gene: TRBJ2-5
CDR3 length: 12
V gene: TRBV28
CDR3 protein: ASRTSGGQETQY

J gene: TRBJ1-1
CDR3 length: 12
V gene: TRBV5-1
CDR3 protein: ASSPLTGETEAF

J gene: TRBJ1-5
CDR3 length: 15
V gene: TRBV7-8
CDR3 protein: ASSARLADWGNQPQH

J gene: TRBJ1-6
CDR3 length: 14
V gene: TRBV19
CDR3 protein: ASSIADIAGNSPLH

J gene: TRBJ2-1
CDR3 length: 13
V gene: TRBV7-3
CDR3 protein: ASSLMRGGNNEQF

J gene: TRBJ2-5
CDR3 length: 11
V gene: TRBV7-2
CDR3 protein: ASSSRAGETQY

J gene: TRBJ2-5
CDR3 length: 11
V gene: TRBV5-1
CDR3 protein: ASSSDPQETQY

J gene: TRBJ1-6
CDR3 length: 15
V gene: TRBV23-1
CDR3 protein: ASSQSWGQGTGSPLH

J gene: TRBJ1-6
CDR3 length: 14
V gene: TRBV11-2
CDR3 protein: ASSFGVPGPHSPLH

J gene: TRBJ2-7
CDR3 length: 10
V gene: TRBV4-1
CDR3 protein: ASSQDMNEQY

J gene: TRBJ1-5
CDR3 length: 10
V gene: TRBV6-2/TRBV6-3
CDR3 protein: ASSFHHQPQH

J gene: TRBJ2-1
CDR3 length: 13
V gene: TRBV12-3/TRBV12-4
CDR3 protein: AGSPHRGSYNEQF

J gene: TRBJ2-3
CDR3 length: 14
V gene: TRBV25-1
CDR3 protein: ASSGGRTSGTDTQY

J gene: TRBJ1-1
CDR3 length: 12
V gene: TRBV12-3/TRBV12-4
CDR3 protein: ASSLSDRAPSAF

J gene: TRBJ1-1
CDR3 length: 14
V gene: TRBV5-6
CDR3 protein: ASSPGVRGRNTEAF

J gene: TRBJ1-6
CDR3 length: 13
V gene: TRBV12-3/TRBV12-4
CDR3 protein: ASSLAGPINSPLH

J gene: TRBJ2-4
CDR3 length: 12
V gene: TRBV28
CDR3 protein: ATGYRTKKNIQY

J gene: TRBJ1-5
CDR3 length: 12
V gene: TRBV20-1
CDR3 protein: SARAGGGNQPQH

J gene: TRBJ2-3
CDR3 length: 12
V gene: TRBV6-1
CDR3 protein: ASSEQGRGDTQY

J gene: TRBJ1-2
CDR3 length: 10
V gene: TRBV2
CDR3 protein: ASTREGYGYT

J gene: TRBJ2-1
CDR3 length: 12
V gene: TRBV11-2
CDR3 protein: ASSLGGSGDEQF

J gene: TRBJ2-1
CDR3 length: 11
V gene: TRBV11-2
CDR3 protein: ASNNRGRNEQF

J gene: TRBJ1-2
CDR3 length: 12
V gene: TRBV28
CDR3 protein: ASSSMTERTGYT

J gene: TRBJ2-1
CDR3 length: 13
V gene: TRBV4-1
CDR3 protein: ASSQLGLTYNEQF

J gene: TRBJ2-3
CDR3 length: 12
V gene: TRBV28
CDR3 protein: SSSLAEVTDTQY

J gene: TRBJ2-1
CDR3 length: 10
V gene: TRBV6-1
CDR3 protein: ASSPGGAEQF

J gene: TRBJ2-7
CDR3 length: 14
V gene: TRBV5-4
CDR3 protein: ASSWGGQGRSYEQY

J gene: TRBJ2-7
CDR3 length: 12
V gene: TRBV7-2
CDR3 protein: ASSLRKVSYEQY

J gene: TRBJ1-1
CDR3 length: 12
V gene: TRBV7-9
CDR3 protein: ASSGDRYNTEAF